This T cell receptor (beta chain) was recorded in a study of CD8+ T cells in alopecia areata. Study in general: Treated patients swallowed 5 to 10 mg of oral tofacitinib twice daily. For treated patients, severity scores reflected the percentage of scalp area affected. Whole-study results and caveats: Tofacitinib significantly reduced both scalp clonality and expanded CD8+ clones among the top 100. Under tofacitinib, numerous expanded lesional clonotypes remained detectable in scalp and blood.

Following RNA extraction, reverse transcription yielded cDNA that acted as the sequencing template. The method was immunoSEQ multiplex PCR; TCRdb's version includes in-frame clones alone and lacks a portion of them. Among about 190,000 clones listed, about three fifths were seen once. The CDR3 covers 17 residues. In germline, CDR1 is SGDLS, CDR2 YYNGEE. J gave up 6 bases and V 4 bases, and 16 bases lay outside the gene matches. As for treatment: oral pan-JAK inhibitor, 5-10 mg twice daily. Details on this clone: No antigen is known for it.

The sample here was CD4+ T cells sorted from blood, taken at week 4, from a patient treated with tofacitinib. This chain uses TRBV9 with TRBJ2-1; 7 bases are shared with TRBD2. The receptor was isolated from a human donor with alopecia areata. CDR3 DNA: TGTGCCAGCAGCCCCCCTTTTAGCGGGCTCCCCTTCAATGAGCAGTTCTTC. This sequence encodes CASSPPFSGLPFNEQFF. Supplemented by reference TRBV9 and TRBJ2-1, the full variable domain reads DSGVTQTPKHLITATGQRVTLRCSPRSGDLSVYWYQQSLDQGLQFLIQYYNGEERAKGNILERFSAQQFPDLHSELNLSSLELGDSALYFCASSPPFSGLPFNEQFFGPGTRLTVL.